The TCR beta chain described here comes from a study of blood T cell repertoires in COVID-19. Profiled with immunoSEQ multiplex PCR; TCRdb holds only in-frame clones, not every one. The repertoire holds 300,000 to 400,000 clones, 80% to 90% seen once, with about 1% in the top ten. This CDR3 is 16 amino acids long. With 4 bases removed from V and 4 bases from J, the gap between germline ends came to 20 bases. Per the germline V gene, CDR1 is SGHDN and CDR2 is FVKESK. The chain has TRBV14 and TRBJ2-7, with a tentative D call TRBD2 (6 bases). The sequence was collected from a man younger than 35 who had recovered from COVID-19. Sequenced material: PBMCs or T cells enriched from blood (not recorded which). The CDR3 loop reads CASSPPRGESRYEQYF. Written as DNA, the CDR3 is TGTGCCAGCAGCCCTCCACGCGGGGAGTCGCGATACGAGCAGTACTTC.